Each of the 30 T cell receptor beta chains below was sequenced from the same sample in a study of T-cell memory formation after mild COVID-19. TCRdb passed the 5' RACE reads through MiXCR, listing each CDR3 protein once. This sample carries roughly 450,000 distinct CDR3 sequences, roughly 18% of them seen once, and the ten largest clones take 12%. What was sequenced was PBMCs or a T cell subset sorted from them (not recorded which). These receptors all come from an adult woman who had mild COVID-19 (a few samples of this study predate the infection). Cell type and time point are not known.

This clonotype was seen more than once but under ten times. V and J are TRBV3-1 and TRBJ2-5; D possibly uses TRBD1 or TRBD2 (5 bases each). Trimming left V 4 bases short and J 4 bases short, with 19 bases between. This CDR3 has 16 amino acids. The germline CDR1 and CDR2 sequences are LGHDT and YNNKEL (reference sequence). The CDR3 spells CASSLLIRVGGETQYF. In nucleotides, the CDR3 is TGTGCCAGCAGCCTACTTATCCGGGTTGGGGGAGAGACCCAGTACTTC.

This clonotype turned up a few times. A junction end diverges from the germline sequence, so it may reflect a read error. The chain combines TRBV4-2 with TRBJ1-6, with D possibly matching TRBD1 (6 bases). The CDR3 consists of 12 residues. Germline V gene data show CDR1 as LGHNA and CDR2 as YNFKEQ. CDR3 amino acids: CASSGGGPGTSF. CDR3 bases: TGTGCCAGCAGTGGTGGGGGCCCGGGGACTTCCTTT.

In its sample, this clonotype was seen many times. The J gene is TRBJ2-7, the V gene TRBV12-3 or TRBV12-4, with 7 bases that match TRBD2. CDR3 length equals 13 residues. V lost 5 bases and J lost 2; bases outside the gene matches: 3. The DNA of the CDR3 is TGTGCCAGCAGTCACGGGACTACCTACGAGCAGTACTTC. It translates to CASSHGTTYEQYF.

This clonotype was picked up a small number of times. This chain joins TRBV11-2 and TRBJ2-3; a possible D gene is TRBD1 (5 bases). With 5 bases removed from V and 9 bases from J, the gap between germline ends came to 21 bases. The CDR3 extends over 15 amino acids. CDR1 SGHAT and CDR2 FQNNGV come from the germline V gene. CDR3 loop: CASSPRIRAERTQYF. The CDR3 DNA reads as TGTGCCAGCAGCCCGAGAATCAGGGCCGAGAGGACGCAGTATTTT.

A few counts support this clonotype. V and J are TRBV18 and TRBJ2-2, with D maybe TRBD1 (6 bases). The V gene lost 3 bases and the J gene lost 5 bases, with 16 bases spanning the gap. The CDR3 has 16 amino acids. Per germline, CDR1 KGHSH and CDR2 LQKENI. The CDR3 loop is CASSPGTTGRTGELFF. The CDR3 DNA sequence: TGTGCCAGCTCACCGGGGACCACAGGGCGGACCGGGGAGCTGTTTTTT.

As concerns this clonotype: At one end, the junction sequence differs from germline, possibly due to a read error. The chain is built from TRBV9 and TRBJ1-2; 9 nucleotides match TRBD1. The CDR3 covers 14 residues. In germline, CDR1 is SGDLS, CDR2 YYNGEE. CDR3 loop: CASSVGTGNYGYTF. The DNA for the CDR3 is TGCGCCAGCAGCGTAGGGACAGGGAACTATGGCTACACCTTC. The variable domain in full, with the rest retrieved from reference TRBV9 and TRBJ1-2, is DSGVTQTPKHLITATGQRVTLRCSPRSGDLSVYWYQQSLDQGLQFLIQYYNGEERAKGNILERFSAQQFPDLHSELNLSSLELGDSALYFCASSVGTGNYGYTFGSGTRLTVV.

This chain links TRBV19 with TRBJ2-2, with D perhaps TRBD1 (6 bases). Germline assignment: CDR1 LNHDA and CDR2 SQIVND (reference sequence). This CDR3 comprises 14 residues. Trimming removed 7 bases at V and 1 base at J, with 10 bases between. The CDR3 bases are TGTGCCAGTATAACAGGGATGAACACCGGGGAGCTGTTTTTT. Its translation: CASITGMNTGELFF.

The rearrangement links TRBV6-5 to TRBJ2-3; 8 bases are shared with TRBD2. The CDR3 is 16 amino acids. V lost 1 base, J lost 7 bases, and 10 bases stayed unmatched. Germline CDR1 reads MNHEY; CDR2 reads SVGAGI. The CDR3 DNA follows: TGTGCCAGCAGTTACTGGGTGGCGGGGGGCCAGAATACGCAGTATTTT. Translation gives CASSYWVAGGQNTQYF.

The CDR3: CASSPPGTGHYNEQFF. The CDR3 DNA follows: TGTGCCAGCAGCCCTCCCGGGACAGGGCATTACAATGAGCAGTTCTTC. V and J are TRBV6-2 or TRBV6-3 and TRBJ2-1; 9 nucleotides line up with TRBD1. The germline CDR1 and CDR2 sequences are MNHEY and SVGEGT. The CDR3 totals 16 residues. Trimming removed 6 bases from V and 4 bases from J; junction bases left unmatched: 10.

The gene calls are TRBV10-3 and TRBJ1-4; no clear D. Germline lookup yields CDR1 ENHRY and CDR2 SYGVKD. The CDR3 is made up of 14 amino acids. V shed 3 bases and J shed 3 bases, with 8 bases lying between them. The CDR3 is CAISDGYANEKLFF. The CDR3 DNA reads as TGTGCCATCAGTGATGGGTACGCTAATGAAAAACTGTTTTTT.

The CDR3 protein is CSARDPRTSGTTEQFF. CDR3 nucleotide sequence: TGCAGTGCTAGAGATCCGAGGACTAGCGGGACAACTGAGCAGTTCTTC. This chain connects TRBV20-1 to TRBJ2-1, with 12 bases fitting TRBD2. The V and J ends lost 0 bases and 9 bases, in that order; junction bases with no gene match: 9. Germline CDR1 and CDR2: DFQATT and SNEGSKA (reference sequence). The CDR3 covers 16 residues.

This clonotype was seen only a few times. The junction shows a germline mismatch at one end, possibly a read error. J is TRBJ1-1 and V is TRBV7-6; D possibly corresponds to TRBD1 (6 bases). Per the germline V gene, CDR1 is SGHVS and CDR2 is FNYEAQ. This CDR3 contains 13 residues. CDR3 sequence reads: CASGFRRGGEAFF. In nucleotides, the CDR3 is TGTGCCAGCGGCTTCCGGAGGGGGGGTGAAGCTTTCTTT.

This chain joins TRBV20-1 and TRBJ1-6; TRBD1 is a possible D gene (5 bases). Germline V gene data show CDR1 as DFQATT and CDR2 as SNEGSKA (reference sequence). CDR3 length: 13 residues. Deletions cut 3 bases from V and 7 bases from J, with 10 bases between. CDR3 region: CSASQGGNSPLHF. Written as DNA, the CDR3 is TGCAGTGCTAGTCAGGGCGGGAATTCACCCCTCCACTTT.

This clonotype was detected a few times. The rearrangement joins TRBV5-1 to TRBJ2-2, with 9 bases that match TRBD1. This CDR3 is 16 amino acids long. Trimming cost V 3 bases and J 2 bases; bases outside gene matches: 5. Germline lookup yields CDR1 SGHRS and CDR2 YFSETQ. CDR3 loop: CASSSGQGGNTGELFF. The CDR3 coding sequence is TGCGCCAGCAGCTCGGGACAGGGCGGCAACACCGGGGAGCTGTTTTTT.

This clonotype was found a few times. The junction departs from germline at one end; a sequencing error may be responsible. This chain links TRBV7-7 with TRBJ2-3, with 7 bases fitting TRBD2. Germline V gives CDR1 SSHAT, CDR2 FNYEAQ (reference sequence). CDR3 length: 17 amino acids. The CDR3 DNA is TGTGCTAGCAGCCGGACGTCGGGGAGGGGTACCATGGATACGCAGTATTTT. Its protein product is CASSRTSGRGTMDTQYF. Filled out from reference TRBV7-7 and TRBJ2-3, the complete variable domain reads GAGVSQSPRYKVTKRGQDVTLRCDPISSHATLYWYQQALGQGPEFLTYFNYEAQPDKSGLPSDRFSAERPEGSISTLTIQRTEQRDSAMYRCASSRTSGRGTMDTQYFGPGTRLTVL.

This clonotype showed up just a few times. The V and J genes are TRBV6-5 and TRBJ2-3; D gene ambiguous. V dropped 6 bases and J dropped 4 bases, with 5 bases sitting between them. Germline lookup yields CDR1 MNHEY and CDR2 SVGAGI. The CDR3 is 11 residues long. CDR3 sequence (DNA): TGTGCCAGCAGGGGATCAGATACGCAGTATTTT. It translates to CASRGSDTQYF.

The CDR3 DNA is TGCAGTGCCAAGATGGGGGGAAGGGGAAACACCATATATTTT. Translation gives CSAKMGGRGNTIYF. This chain connects TRBV20-1 to TRBJ1-3; TRBD1 is a possible D gene (5 bases). Germline V gene lookup returns CDR1 DFQATT and CDR2 SNEGSKA (reference sequence). V was cut by 6 bases and J by 4 bases, with 16 bases left in between. The CDR3 is 14 residues long.

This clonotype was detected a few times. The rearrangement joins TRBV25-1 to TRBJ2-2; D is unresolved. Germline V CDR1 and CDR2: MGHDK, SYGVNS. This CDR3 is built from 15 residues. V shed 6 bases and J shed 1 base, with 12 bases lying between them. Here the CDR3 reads CASSFSTVNTGELFF. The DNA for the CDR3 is TGTGCCAGCAGCTTTAGTACAGTGAACACCGGGGAGCTGTTTTTT.

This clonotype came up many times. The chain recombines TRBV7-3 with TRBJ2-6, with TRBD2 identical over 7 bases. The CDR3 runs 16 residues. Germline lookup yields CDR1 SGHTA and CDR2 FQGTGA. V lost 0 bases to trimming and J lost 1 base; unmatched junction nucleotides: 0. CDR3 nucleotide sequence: TGTGCCAGCAGCTTAACGGGAGGGTCTGGGGCCAACGTCCTGACTTTC. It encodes CASSLTGGSGANVLTF.

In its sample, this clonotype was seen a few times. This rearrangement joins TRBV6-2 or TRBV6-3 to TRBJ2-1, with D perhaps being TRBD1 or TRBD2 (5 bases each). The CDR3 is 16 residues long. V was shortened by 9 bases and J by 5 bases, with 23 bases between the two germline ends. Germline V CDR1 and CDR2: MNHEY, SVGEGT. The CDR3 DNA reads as TGTGCCAGTGAACCGCGAGGGACCTCAGCTGACAATGAGCAGTTCTTC. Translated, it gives CASEPRGTSADNEQFF.

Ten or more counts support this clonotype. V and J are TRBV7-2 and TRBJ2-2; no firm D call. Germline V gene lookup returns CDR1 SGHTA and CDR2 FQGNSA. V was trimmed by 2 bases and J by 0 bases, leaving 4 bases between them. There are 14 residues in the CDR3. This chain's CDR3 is CASSLRSNTGELFF. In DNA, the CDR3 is TGTGCCAGCAGCTTACGTTCGAACACCGGGGAGCTGTTTTTT.

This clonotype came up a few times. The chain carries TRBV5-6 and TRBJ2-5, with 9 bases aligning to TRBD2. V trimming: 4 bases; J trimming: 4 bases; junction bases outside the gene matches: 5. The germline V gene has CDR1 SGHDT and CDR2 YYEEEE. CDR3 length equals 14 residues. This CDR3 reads CASSRGTSRETQYF. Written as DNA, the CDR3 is TGTGCCAGCAGCCGTGGGACTAGCAGAGAGACCCAGTACTTC.

The CDR3 bases are TGCGCCAGCAGCCGACAGCCTAGCGGGAGAAGAGAGACCCAGTACTTC. It codes for CASSRQPSGRRETQYF. This sequence joins TRBV23-1 and TRBJ2-5, with 10 bases identical to TRBD2. TRBV23-1 is marked as an open reading frame, function uncertain. This CDR3 spans 16 amino acids. V shed 6 bases and J 4 bases; nucleotides not matched to a gene: 11.

The CDR3 here is CASSSTASSYEQYF. CDR3 coding DNA: TGTGCCAGCAGCTCGACAGCTTCGTCCTACGAGCAGTACTTC. The gene calls are TRBV7-8 and TRBJ2-7, with a possible D match to TRBD1 (5 bases). V lost 4 bases and J lost 1, with 11 bases in between. The CDR3 is made up of 14 amino acids. Looked up from germline, CDR1 is SGHVS and CDR2 is FQNEAQ.

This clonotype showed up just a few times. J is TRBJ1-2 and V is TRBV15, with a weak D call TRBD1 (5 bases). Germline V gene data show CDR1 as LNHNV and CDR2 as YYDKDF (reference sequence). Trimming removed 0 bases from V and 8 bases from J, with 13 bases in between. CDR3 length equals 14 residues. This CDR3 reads CATSREMGGKGYTF. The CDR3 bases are TGTGCCACCAGCAGAGAAATGGGGGGAAAGGGCTACACCTTC.

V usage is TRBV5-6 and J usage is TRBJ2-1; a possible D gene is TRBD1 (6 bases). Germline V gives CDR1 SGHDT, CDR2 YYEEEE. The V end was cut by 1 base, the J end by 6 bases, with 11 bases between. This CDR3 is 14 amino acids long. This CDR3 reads CASSLWGLGNEQFF. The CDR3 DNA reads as TGTGCCAGCAGCTTGTGGGGGCTGGGCAATGAGCAGTTCTTC. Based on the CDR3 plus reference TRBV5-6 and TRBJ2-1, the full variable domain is DAGVTQSPTHLIKTRGQQVTLRCSPKSGHDTVSWYQQALGQGPQFIFQYYEEEERQRGNFPDRFSGHQFPNYSSELNVNALLLGDSALYLCASSLWGLGNEQFFGPGTRLTVL.

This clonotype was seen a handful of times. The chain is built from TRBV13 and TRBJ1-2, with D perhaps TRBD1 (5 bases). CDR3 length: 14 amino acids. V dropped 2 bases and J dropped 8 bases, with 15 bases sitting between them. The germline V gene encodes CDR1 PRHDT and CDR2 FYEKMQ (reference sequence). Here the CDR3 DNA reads TGTGCCAGCAGCTTAAGGGGCCCCCCCCGGGGCTACACCTTC. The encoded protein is CASSLRGPPRGYTF.

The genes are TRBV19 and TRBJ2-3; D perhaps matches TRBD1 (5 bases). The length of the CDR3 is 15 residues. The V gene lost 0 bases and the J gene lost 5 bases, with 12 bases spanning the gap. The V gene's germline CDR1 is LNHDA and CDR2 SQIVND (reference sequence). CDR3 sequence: CASSIDQVRGDTQYF. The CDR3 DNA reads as TGTGCCAGTAGTATAGATCAAGTAAGGGGAGATACGCAGTATTTT.

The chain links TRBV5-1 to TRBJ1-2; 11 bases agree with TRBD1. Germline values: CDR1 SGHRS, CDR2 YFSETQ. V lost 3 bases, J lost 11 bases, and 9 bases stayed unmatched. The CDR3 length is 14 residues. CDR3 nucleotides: TGCGCCAGCAGCTACTCCCCGGACAGGGGGCTGTACACCTTC. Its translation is CASSYSPDRGLYTF.

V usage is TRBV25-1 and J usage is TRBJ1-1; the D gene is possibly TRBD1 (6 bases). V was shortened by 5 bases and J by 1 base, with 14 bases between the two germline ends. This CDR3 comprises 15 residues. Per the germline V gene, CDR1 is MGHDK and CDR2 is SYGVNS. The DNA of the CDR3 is TGTGCCAGCAGTCGAACAGGGAAATCGAACACTGAAGCTTTCTTT. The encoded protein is CASSRTGKSNTEAFF.